Listed below are T cell receptor beta chains from one sample, sequenced in a study of blood T cell repertoires in COVID-19. Profiled with immunoSEQ multiplex PCR; TCRdb holds only in-frame clones, not every one. This table has 70,000 to 80,000 clones, over 70% appearing once. Sequenced input: peripheral blood. These receptors were obtained from a man in his fifties or sixties with acute or convalescent COVID-19. The CDR3 runs from the conserved cysteine through the conserved F or W. A D gene is named only where the DNA matches it firmly. Size is stated for part of the rows, as once, few or many counts, or as a class when the clone is expanded.

clone_size j_call d_call cdr3_length v_call cdr3_aa cdr3_nt
. TRBJ2-3 TRBD2 17 TRBV5-5 CASSLYPTGGPVDTQYF TGTGCCAGCAGCCTCTACCCGACGGGAGGTCCCGTCGATACGCAGTATTTT
. TRBJ2-7 TRBD1 15 TRBV11-3 CASSLSTGGKNEQYF TGTGCCAGCAGCTTGAGTACAGGGGGTAAGAACGAGCAGTACTTC
. TRBJ1-2 TRBD1 14 TRBV24-1 CATSDDRDFYGYTF TGTGCCACCAGTGATGACAGGGACTTCTATGGCTACACCTTC
. TRBJ2-1 . 15 TRBV29-1 CSVEDRRSSYNEQFF TGCAGCGTTGAAGACAGGAGGAGCTCCTACAATGAGCAGTTCTTC
. TRBJ2-5 TRBD1 15 TRBV4-1 CASSPHGQGGETQYF TGCGCCAGCAGCCCTCACGGACAGGGGGGGGAGACCCAGTACTTC
few TRBJ1-1 . 15 TRBV27 CASMGLDIRNTEAFF TGTGCCAGCATGGGTTTGGACATAAGAAACACTGAAGCTTTCTTT
. TRBJ2-3 . 17 TRBV4-3 CASSPLVPGSGVDTQYF TGCGCCAGCAGCCCCCTAGTGCCCGGGAGCGGTGTAGATACGCAGTATTTT
. TRBJ2-7 . 12 TRBV27 CASGPEGVEQYF TGTGCCAGCGGTCCTGAAGGGGTAGAGCAGTACTTC
. TRBJ2-1 TRBD1 16 TRBV5-4 CASSVQGTGSRDEQFF TGCGCCAGCAGCGTACAGGGGACAGGGTCAAGGGATGAGCAGTTCTTC
. TRBJ1-1 . 13 TRBV7-7 CASSFQENTEAFF TGTGCCAGCAGCTTCCAGGAGAACACTGAAGCTTTCTTT
. TRBJ2-7 . 14 TRBV27 CASSFSRGSYEQYF TGTGCCAGCAGTTTCTCCAGGGGCTCCTACGAGCAGTACTTC
. TRBJ2-1 TRBD1 14 TRBV15 CATRSGGAGNEQFF TGTGCCACCAGGTCAGGGGGCGCGGGCAATGAGCAGTTCTTC
. TRBJ1-2 . 12 TRBV2 CASSERDYGYTF TGTGCCAGCAGTGAGAGGGATTATGGCTACACCTTC
. TRBJ2-1 TRBD2 14 TRBV7-3 CASSRTSGDNEQFF TGTGCCAGCAGCCGGACTAGCGGCGACAATGAGCAGTTCTTC
. TRBJ2-1 . 11 TRBV20-1 CSAPTRAEQFF TGCAGTGCTCCCACTAGGGCTGAGCAGTTCTTC
. TRBJ1-2 . 15 TRBV5-6 CASSPSLGANYGYTF TGTGCCAGCAGTCCAAGTTTGGGCGCTAACTATGGCTACACCTTC
. TRBJ2-5 TRBD1 13 TRBV2 CASSVRGTETQYF TGTGCCAGCAGTGTCAGGGGGACAGAGACCCAGTACTTC
. TRBJ2-1 . 12 TRBV28 CASSDTYNEQFF TGTGCCAGCAGTGACACCTACAATGAGCAGTTCTTC
. TRBJ1-1 . 15 TRBV19 CASSPTSGFVTEAFF TGTGCCAGTAGTCCGACGTCAGGTTTTGTCACTGAAGCTTTCTTT
. TRBJ1-6 TRBD1 16 TRBV6-1 CASSAQGGPIDLPLHF TGTGCCAGCAGTGCCCAGGGGGGACCTATCGATTTACCCCTCCACTTT
. TRBJ1-2 . 14 TRBV28 CASNSRGGDYGYTF TGTGCCAGCAACTCTAGAGGGGGTGATTATGGCTACACCTTC
. TRBJ1-4 TRBD1 15 TRBV9 CASSATGGRDEKLFF TGTGCCAGCAGCGCGACAGGGGGCAGAGATGAAAAACTGTTTTTT
. TRBJ1-6 . 14 TRBV7-2 CASSAGPGKSPLHF TGTGCCAGCAGCGCGGGCCCTGGGAAGTCACCCCTCCACTTT
. TRBJ1-1 TRBD1 16 TRBV5-1 CASSLGLDRVVREAFF TGCGCCAGCAGCTTGGGTCTTGACAGGGTCGTCAGGGAAGCTTTCTTT
. TRBJ2-2 . 16 TRBV10-1 CASSESGTPNTGELFF TGCGCCAGCAGTGAATCAGGGACACCAAACACCGGGGAGCTGTTTTTT
. TRBJ2-5 TRBD1 16 TRBV5-6 CASSLEKGTAQETQYF TGTGCCAGCAGCTTGGAGAAAGGGACAGCACAAGAGACCCAGTACTTC
. TRBJ1-2 TRBD1 12 TRBV27 CASGQGTYGYTF TGTGCCAGCGGACAGGGGACCTATGGCTACACCTTC
. TRBJ2-7 . 12 TRBV11-1 CASSLTGYEQYF TGTGCCAGCAGCCTGACAGGCTACGAGCAGTACTTC
. TRBJ2-2 TRBD2 14 TRBV15 CATSTLAGPRELFF TGTGCCACCAGCACTTTAGCGGGCCCCCGGGAGCTGTTTTTT
. TRBJ1-6 . 17 TRBV18 CASSPRLFKGPDSPLHF TGTGCCAGCTCACCACGCCTTTTCAAGGGGCCCGATTCACCCCTCCACTTT
. TRBJ2-3 TRBD2 15 TRBV27 CASSLGGTSWDTQYF TGTGCCAGCAGTTTGGGTGGGACTAGCTGGGATACGCAGTATTTT
. TRBJ1-1 . 13 TRBV6-2/TRBV6-3 CASSYPGNTEAFF TGTGCCAGCAGTTACCCAGGGAACACTGAAGCTTTCTTT
. TRBJ2-2 TRBD2 15 TRBV24-1 CATSEGRGYTGELFF TGTGCCACCAGTGAAGGGCGGGGGTACACCGGGGAGCTGTTTTTT
. TRBJ1-1 TRBD1 14 TRBV7-8 CASSPQGQGSAAFF TGTGCCAGCAGCCCACAGGGACAGGGATCTGCAGCTTTCTTT
few TRBJ1-2 . 13 TRBV9 CASSVDSRSGYTF TGTGCCAGCAGCGTAGACAGTAGAAGTGGCTACACCTTC
. TRBJ1-5 . 15 TRBV6-5 CASSPGSGPTQPQHF TGTGCCAGCAGTCCCGGGAGCGGGCCGACTCAGCCCCAGCATTTT
. TRBJ2-7 TRBD1 15 TRBV11-2 CASSATGTAYYEQYF TGTGCCAGCAGCGCAACCGGGACAGCCTACTACGAGCAGTACTTC
. TRBJ2-4 TRBD1 21 TRBV3-1/TRBV3-2 CASSQGLSGQDTSLAKNIQYF TGTGCCAGCAGCCAAGGACTCTCGGGACAGGACACATCTCTAGCCAAAAACATTCAGTACTTC
. TRBJ1-2 TRBD1 14 TRBV24-1 CATSGQPSSPGYTF TGTGCCACCTCGGGACAGCCGTCTAGTCCTGGCTACACCTTC
. TRBJ2-3 . 14 TRBV5-1 CASSLDRDAGPQYF TGCGCCAGCAGCTTGGATCGGGATGCGGGTCCGCAGTATTTT
. TRBJ2-3 TRBD2 14 TRBV2 CASGGTSRTGTQYF TGTGCCAGCGGGGGGACTAGCAGAACAGGTACGCAGTATTTT
. TRBJ1-1 TRBD1 13 TRBV5-1 CASSFDRGTEAFF TGCGCCAGCAGCTTCGACAGGGGCACTGAAGCTTTCTTT